This TCR beta chain came from a study of T cell repertoires in cytomegalovirus infection. Overall study: CMV epitopes in the study were HLA-C-restricted (recently identified) and HLA-B-restricted (well studied). Indicated by public TCR beta signatures were CMV infection and matching HLA type. Study-wide results and limits: The ex vivo response showed dominance by HLA-C-restricted CMV-specific TCR beta clonotypes.

CDR3 length equals 13 residues. Trimming pared 5 bases from V and 4 bases from J, leaving 11 bases between. On this clonotype itself: Its antigen is unknown.

TCRdb processed the reads anew with MiXCR; each CDR3 protein has one entry. The sample includes 350,000 to 400,000 distinct CDR3 sequences, roughly a third of them seen just once. The sample was cultured PBMCs, taken from culture after CMV antigen stimulation. V gene TRBV12-3 or TRBV12-4 combines with J gene TRBJ1-2; D remains unclear. This receptor was taken from a human donor in good health (CMV status not recorded). Some clones in this sample may be carry-over from other donors' samples. The DNA for the CDR3 is TGTGCCAGCAGTCTTCTCCCACTCTATGGCTACACCTTC. Translation gives CASSLLPLYGYTF.